The 15 T cell receptor beta chains reported below all come from one sample, sequenced in a study of shared clonotypes between healthy human individuals. Sequenced by immunoSEQ multiplex PCR; TCRdb stores in-frame clones only, minus some. This sample has 490,000 or so clones, with 60% to 85% found just once. The sequenced sample consisted of PBMCs. Receptors were obtained from a woman aged 40 to 55 in good health. Some clones in this sample may be carry-over from other donors' samples.

The J gene is TRBJ1-2, the V gene TRBV2, with D uncertain. Germline CDR1 and CDR2: SNHLY and FYNNEI. CDR3 size: 14 residues. Deletions cut 0 bases from V and 7 bases from J, with 12 bases between. The CDR3 coding sequence is TGTGCCAGCAGTGAAGCGTTGAGGGAGGGTGGCTACACCTTC. It translates to CASSEALREGGYTF.

This clone was detected ten times or more. This chain uses TRBV30 with TRBJ2-1; the match to TRBD1 covers 7 bases. Germline CDR1 is GTSNPN and CDR2 is SVGIG (reference sequence). Trimming cost V 5 bases and J 6 bases; bases outside gene matches: 7. The CDR3 extends over 13 amino acids. In DNA form, the CDR3 reads TGTGCCTGGGATAACAGGGGAAGCAATGAGCAGTTCTTC. Its protein is CAWDNRGSNEQFF.

V usage is TRBV5-6 and J usage is TRBJ2-6; a possible D gene is TRBD2 (5 bases). This CDR3 contains 15 residues. The V gene lost 6 bases and the J gene lost 1 base, with 11 bases spanning the gap. Germline loops: CDR1 SGHDT, CDR2 YYEEEE. CDR3 sequence: CASTRRLSGANVLTF. The CDR3 nucleotides are TGTGCCAGCACCCGGAGGTTATCTGGGGCCAACGTCCTGACTTTC. The variable domain in full, with the rest retrieved from reference TRBV5-6 and TRBJ2-6, is DAGVTQSPTHLIKTRGQQVTLRCSPKSGHDTVSWYQQALGQGPQFIFQYYEEEERQRGNFPDRFSGHQFPNYSSELNVNALLLGDSALYLCASTRRLSGANVLTFGAGSRLTVL.

The V call is TRBV7-2, the J call TRBJ2-7; 7 nucleotides agree with TRBD1. The ends lost 0 bases at V and 7 bases at J; junction bases unmatched: 9. Germline V gene sequence: CDR1 SGHTA, CDR2 FQGNSA. The CDR3 is 15 residues long. CDR3 nucleotides: TGTGCCAGCAGCTTAGCGGGACAGATTACGTCGGAGCAGTACTTC. Its protein is CASSLAGQITSEQYF.

In its sample, this clone was seen many times. The chain joins TRBV6-6 to TRBJ2-1; 10 nucleotides align to TRBD2. The CDR3 loop spans 15 amino acids. J gave up 7 bases and V 2 bases, and 5 bases lay outside the gene matches. In germline, CDR1 is MNHNY, CDR2 SVGAGI (reference sequence). CDR3 protein: CASSYGLAAWNEQFF. CDR3 nucleotide sequence: TGTGCCAGCAGTTACGGACTAGCGGCGTGGAATGAGCAGTTCTTC.

The V call is TRBV5-1, the J call TRBJ1-1; D may be TRBD1 (5 bases). Germline V lookup: CDR1 SGHRS, CDR2 YFSETQ. V was shortened by 2 bases and J by 3 bases, with 8 bases between the two germline ends. This CDR3 region has 13 residues. The CDR3 DNA sequence: TGCGCCAGCAGCTTCGGCAGGGACACTGAAGCTTTCTTT. Its protein product is CASSFGRDTEAFF. Full variable domain (missing parts from reference TRBV5-1 and TRBJ1-1): KAGVTQTPRYLIKTRGQQVTLSCSPISGHRSVSWYQQTPGQGLQFLFEYFSETQRNKGNFPGRFSGRQFSNSRSEMNVSTLELGDSALYLCASSFGRDTEAFFGQGTRLTVV.

About this clone itself: A read error may produce the germline difference seen at one junction end. The chain combines TRBV30 with TRBJ1-3; no reliable D call. From germline, CDR1 is GTSNPN and CDR2 SVGIG (reference sequence). The CDR3 sequence is 15 residues long. The CDR3 region is CAWRQKGLSGNAIYF. CDR3 sequence (DNA): TGTGCCTGGAGGCAAAAGGGTTTATCTGGAAACGCCATATATTTT.

The rearrangement links TRBV9 to TRBJ1-3; tentative D call: TRBD1 (5 bases). The CDR3 length is 16 residues. Between the trimmed V and J ends, which lost 0 bases and 0 bases, there was a span of 10 bases. Germline values: CDR1 SGDLS, CDR2 YYNGEE. For the CDR3, the DNA is TGTGCCAGCAGCGTAGGTCTAGGGGCCTCTGGAAACACCATATATTTT. Its translation: CASSVGLGASGNTIYF.

This chain uses TRBV2 with TRBJ2-3; TRBD1 is a possible D gene (5 bases). This CDR3 has 14 residues. Germline CDR1 SNHLY, CDR2 FYNNEI. Trimming took 8 bases from V and 3 from J, leaving 15 bases between them. The CDR3 DNA reads as TGTGCCAGCGAGAACCAGGGATGGACAGATACGCAGTATTTT. It encodes CASENQGWTDTQYF.

This chain links TRBV29-1 with TRBJ2-7; 7 bases align to TRBD1. Germline CDR1 reads SQVTM; CDR2 reads ANQGSEA. The CDR3 sequence is 12 residues long. Trimming took 4 bases from V and 2 from J; bases not matched to a gene: 2. The CDR3 reads CSVGDSAYEQYF. In DNA form, the CDR3 reads TGCAGCGTTGGGGACAGCGCCTACGAGCAGTACTTC.

This clone has only one observation. V gene TRBV7-2 combines with J gene TRBJ1-5; the D gene is possibly TRBD1 (5 bases). The CDR3 covers 14 residues. V lost 6 bases and J lost 6, with 15 bases in between. The germline V gene has CDR1 SGHTA and CDR2 FQGNSA. The CDR3 region has the DNA TGTGCCAGCAGAGGGTCGGGGCTATTTCAGCCCCAGCATTTT. Its protein product is CASRGSGLFQPQHF.

The rearrangement links TRBV19 to TRBJ1-5; the match to TRBD1 covers 8 bases. The CDR3 has 17 residues. Germline trimming cut 4 bases from V and 0 bases from J; bases unmatched to any gene: 8. Germline loops: CDR1 LNHDA, CDR2 SQIVND (reference sequence). The CDR3 here is CASSRGTGAYSNQPQHF. For the CDR3, the DNA is TGTGCCAGTAGTAGAGGGACAGGAGCATATAGCAATCAGCCCCAGCATTTT.

In its sample, this clone was seen once. The J gene is TRBJ1-2, the V gene TRBV28; TRBD1 might be the D (5 bases). CDR1 and CDR2 (germline): MDHEN, SYDVKM. V was cut by 8 bases and J by 4 bases, with 11 bases left in between. The CDR3 runs 12 residues. The chain's CDR3 is CASASGIYGYTF. CDR3 nucleotides: TGTGCCAGCGCTTCAGGGATCTATGGCTACACCTTC.

The CDR3 reads CASSSPSGRTQETQYF. CDR3 DNA sequence: TGTGCCAGCAGTTCCCCTAGCGGGAGGACCCAAGAGACCCAGTACTTC. The rearrangement links TRBV28 to TRBJ2-5; 11 bases fit TRBD2. Looked up from germline, CDR1 is MDHEN and CDR2 is SYDVKM. The junction had 5 bases not matched to a gene; V was cut back by 4 bases and J by 1 base. This CDR3 region has 16 residues.

The chain employs TRBV19 and TRBJ2-2; 12 bases are a match to TRBD1. V trimming: 6 bases; J trimming: 6 bases; junction bases outside the gene matches: 8. Looked up from germline, CDR1 is LNHDA and CDR2 is SQIVND (reference sequence). The CDR3 contains 16 residues. The CDR3 loop is CASSFQGTGGSGELFF. DNA for the CDR3: TGTGCCAGTAGCTTTCAGGGGACAGGGGGCTCCGGGGAGCTGTTTTTT.